What follows are 4 T cell receptor beta chains derived from one specimen sequenced in a study of shared clonotypes between healthy human individuals. Sequenced by immunoSEQ multiplex PCR; TCRdb stores in-frame clones only, minus some. Among 2 million to 2.5 million clones listed, around 95% were seen once. Sequencing was performed on naive CD4+ T cells sorted from blood. Subset in this sample: CD45RA+ positively selected. These receptors came from a man aged 18 to 29 in good health.

This sequence joins TRBV9 and TRBJ2-7; D not resolved. The CDR3 has 13 amino acids. Germline CDR1 reads SGDLS; CDR2 reads YYNGEE. The V end was cut by 0 bases, the J end by 5 bases, with 9 bases between. Here the CDR3 DNA reads TGTGCCAGCAGCGTAGAGGGCGCGGACGAGCAGTACTTC. Protein: CASSVEGADEQYF.

This clone was seen a single time. Germline and junction disagree at one end, which may indicate a read error. The chain uses TRBV6-6 and TRBJ1-1; the D gene is possibly TRBD1 (6 bases). Germline values: CDR1 MNHNY, CDR2 SVGAGI (reference sequence). This CDR3 comprises 14 residues. The CDR3 protein is CASSYSGVKTEAFF. The CDR3 bases are TGTGCCAGCAGTTATTCAGGGGTGAAAACTGAAGCTTTCTTT.

The chain combines TRBV6-5 with TRBJ1-4; D call uncertain. CDR1 and CDR2 (germline): MNHEY, SVGAGI. The CDR3 is made up of 13 amino acids. Deletions cut 7 bases from V and 5 bases from J, with 11 bases between. CDR3 loop: CASNAGKNEKLFF. The CDR3 bases are TGTGCCAGCAACGCAGGAAAGAATGAAAAACTGTTTTTT.

Of note for this clone: Other DNA sequences from this sample encode an identical CDR3 as well. The chain has TRBV2 and TRBJ2-2; no reliable D call. V shed 1 base and J shed 2 bases, with 11 bases lying between them. The CDR3 has 16 amino acids. Germline lookup yields CDR1 SNHLY and CDR2 FYNNEI. CDR3 nucleotide sequence: TGTGCCAGCAGTGAAGGGACCGGCCCAAACACCGGGGAGCTGTTTTTT. Translating gives CASSEGTGPNTGELFF.